The sample holds one count of the clone carrying this T cell receptor (beta chain). Its antigen is still unknown. PCR amplification relied on 60 Vbeta primers (plus 13 Jbeta primers). The method was immunoSEQ multiplex PCR; TCRdb's version includes in-frame clones alone and lacks a portion of them. The sample lists 120,000 to 150,000 clones, 65% to 80% occurring once. This sample is drawn from a study of cytomegalovirus exposure and HLA in healthy donors. CDR3 length: 15 amino acids. Losses at the gene ends were 5 bases for V and 4 bases for J; bases not matched to a gene: 7. CDR1 is MNHNY, CDR2 SVGAGI, per germline (reference sequence). Study observations and caveats: A missense variant in DCLRE1C was later tied to TCR beta V- and J-gene trimming. The authors later found HLA-associated TCR beta chains more clonally expanded than equally common others. A prior analysis recorded that most TCR beta V segments were productive about 90% or about 30% of the time.

The chain joins TRBV6-6 to TRBJ2-7; TRBD2 aligns across 11 bases. Sequencing input: PBMCs. The clonotype comes from a middle-aged man in good health and CMV-seropositive. This CDR3 reads CASSTGLAGSYEQYF. The DNA of the CDR3 is TGTGCCAGCAGTACCGGACTAGCGGGCTCATACGAGCAGTACTTC.